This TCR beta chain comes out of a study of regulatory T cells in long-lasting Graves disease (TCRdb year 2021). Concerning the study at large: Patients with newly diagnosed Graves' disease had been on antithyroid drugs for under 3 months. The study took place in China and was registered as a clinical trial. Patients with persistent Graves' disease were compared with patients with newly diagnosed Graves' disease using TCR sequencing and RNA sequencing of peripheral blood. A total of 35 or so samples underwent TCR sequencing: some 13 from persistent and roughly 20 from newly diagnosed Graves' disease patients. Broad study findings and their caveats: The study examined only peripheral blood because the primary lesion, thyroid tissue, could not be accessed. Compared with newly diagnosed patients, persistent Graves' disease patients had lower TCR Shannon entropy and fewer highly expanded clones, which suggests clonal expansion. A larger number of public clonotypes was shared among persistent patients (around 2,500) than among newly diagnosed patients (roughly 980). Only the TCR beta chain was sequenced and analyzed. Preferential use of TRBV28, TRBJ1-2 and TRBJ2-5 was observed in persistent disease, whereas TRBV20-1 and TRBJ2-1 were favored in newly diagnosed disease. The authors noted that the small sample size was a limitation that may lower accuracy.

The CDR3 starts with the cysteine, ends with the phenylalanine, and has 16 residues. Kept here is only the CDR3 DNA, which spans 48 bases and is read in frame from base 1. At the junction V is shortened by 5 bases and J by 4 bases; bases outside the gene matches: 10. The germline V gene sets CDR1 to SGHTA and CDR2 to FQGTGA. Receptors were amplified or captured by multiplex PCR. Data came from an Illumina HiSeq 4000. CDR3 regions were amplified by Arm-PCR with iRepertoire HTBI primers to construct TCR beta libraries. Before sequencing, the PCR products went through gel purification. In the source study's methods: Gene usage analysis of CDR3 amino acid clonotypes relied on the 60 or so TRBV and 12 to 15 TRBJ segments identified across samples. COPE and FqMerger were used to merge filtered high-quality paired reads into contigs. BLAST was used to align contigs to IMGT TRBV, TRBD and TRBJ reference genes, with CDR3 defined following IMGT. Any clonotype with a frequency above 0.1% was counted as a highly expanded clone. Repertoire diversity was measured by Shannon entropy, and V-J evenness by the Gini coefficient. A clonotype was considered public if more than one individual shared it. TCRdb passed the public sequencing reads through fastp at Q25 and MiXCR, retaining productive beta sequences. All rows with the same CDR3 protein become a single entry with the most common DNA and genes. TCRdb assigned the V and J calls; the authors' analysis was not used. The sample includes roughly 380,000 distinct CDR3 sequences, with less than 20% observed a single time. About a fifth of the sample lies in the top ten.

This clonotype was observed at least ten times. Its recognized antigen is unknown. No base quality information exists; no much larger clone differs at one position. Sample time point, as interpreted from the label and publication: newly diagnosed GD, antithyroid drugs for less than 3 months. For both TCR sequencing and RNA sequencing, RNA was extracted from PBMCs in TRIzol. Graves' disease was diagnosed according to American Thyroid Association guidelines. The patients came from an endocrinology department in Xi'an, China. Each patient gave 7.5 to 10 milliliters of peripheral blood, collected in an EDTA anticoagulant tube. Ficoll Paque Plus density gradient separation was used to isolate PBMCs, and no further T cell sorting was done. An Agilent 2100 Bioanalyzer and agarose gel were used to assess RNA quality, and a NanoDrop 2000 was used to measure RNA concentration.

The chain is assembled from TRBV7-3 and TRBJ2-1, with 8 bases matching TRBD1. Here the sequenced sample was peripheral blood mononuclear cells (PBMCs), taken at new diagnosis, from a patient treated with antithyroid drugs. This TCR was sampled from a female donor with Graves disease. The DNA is TGTGCCAGCAGCCCGGACAGGGATCCGTCTTACAATGAGCAGTTCTTC. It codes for CASSPDRDPSYNEQFF.